The next 14 T cell receptor beta chains were all read from a single sample in a study of regulatory T cells in long-lasting Graves disease. Time point described: newly diagnosed GD, antithyroid drugs for less than 3 months. Making the TCR library involved RNA that had been extracted from PBMCs. The TCR beta library used iRepertoire HTBI primers with Arm-PCR amplification of CDR3. TCRdb re-called the multiplex PCR reads with MiXCR, one entry per CDR3 protein. The sample has roughly 420,000 distinct CDR3 sequences, about 15% seen once; the top ten hold around 10%. This sample was also put to use in a study of T cells in Graves' hyperthyroidism and ophthalmopathy.

Material: peripheral blood mononuclear cells (PBMCs), obtained at new diagnosis, from a patient treated with antithyroid drugs. The receptors were gathered from a young woman with Graves disease.

This clonotype was recorded many times. The chain recombines TRBV7-9 with TRBJ1-5; no reliable D call. This CDR3 is 11 amino acids long. The V end was cut by 7 bases, the J end by 9 bases, with 10 bases between. Germline CDR1 is SEHNR and CDR2 is FQNEAQ (reference sequence). In nucleotides, the CDR3 is TGTGCCAGCACCAACGGAGGGCCCCAGCATTTT. The encoded protein is CASTNGGPQHF.

This chain joins TRBV4-1 and TRBJ2-7, with 10 bases aligning to TRBD2. Per the germline V gene, CDR1 is MGHRA and CDR2 is YSYEKL. This CDR3 is built from 16 residues. V lost 3 bases and J lost 4; bases outside the gene matches: 9. Written as DNA, the CDR3 is TGCGCCAGCAGCCAGGTTTCTAGCGGGAGTGGTTACGAGCAGTACTTC. Encoded protein: CASSQVSSGSGYEQYF.

This clonotype has only a few counts. CDR3 sequence reads: CASSNRGTGTYEQYF. DNA of the CDR3: TGCGCCAGCAGCAACCGCGGGACAGGAACCTACGAGCAGTACTTC. The rearrangement joins TRBV5-1 to TRBJ2-7, with 8 bases matching TRBD1. This CDR3 spans 15 amino acids. Per germline, CDR1 SGHRS and CDR2 YFSETQ. With V trimmed by 4 bases and J by 2 bases, 8 bases remained unmatched.

The genes are TRBV6-1 and TRBJ2-7; 10 bases map to TRBD2. CDR1 MNHNS and CDR2 SASEGT come from the germline V gene. This CDR3 is built from 18 residues. After removal of 6 bases from V and 6 bases from J, the junction contained 20 bases not matched to a gene. CDR3 DNA: TGTGCCAGCAGCCGAACCTTTGGGGAGCTAGCGGGAGTTGCCGAGCAGTACTTC. Amino acid sequence: CASSRTFGELAGVAEQYF.

This clonotype turned up a few times. The J gene is TRBJ2-1, the V gene TRBV7-3, with 11 nucleotides matching TRBD2. CDR1 is SGHTA and CDR2 is FQGTGA in the germline V gene. The CDR3 has 16 residues. The ends lost 5 bases at V and 2 bases at J; junction bases unmatched: 5. CDR3 sequence: CASSRKTSGTYNEQFF. As DNA, the CDR3 is TGTGCCAGCAGCCGAAAGACTAGCGGGACCTACAATGAGCAGTTCTTC.

This clonotype appeared many times. The chain joins TRBV6-1 to TRBJ1-5; 7 bases line up with TRBD1. V was clipped by 8 bases and J by 3 bases; unmatched bases: 7. The CDR3 contains 14 residues. Germline assignment: CDR1 MNHNS and CDR2 SASEGT. CDR3 loop: CASADRIDNQPQHF. The CDR3, as DNA: TGTGCCAGCGCGGACAGGATCGACAATCAGCCCCAGCATTTT.

The chain joins TRBV6-4 to TRBJ2-5; the match to TRBD2 covers 9 bases. Germline-derived CDR1 and CDR2 are MRHNA and SNTAGT. The CDR3 extends over 16 amino acids. Trimming cost V 6 bases and J 4 bases; bases outside gene matches: 12. CDR3 DNA: TGTGCCAGCAGACCCCATTTAGCGGGAGCACGAGAGACCCAGTACTTC. It translates to CASRPHLAGARETQYF.

This clonotype was recorded a few times. This chain uses TRBV5-6 with TRBJ2-1; D gene uncertain. Trimming shortened V by 2 bases and J by 9 bases, and 12 bases separated the two germline ends. CDR1 is SGHDT and CDR2 is YYEEEE in the germline V gene. The CDR3 consists of 13 residues. The CDR3 nucleotides are TGTGCCAGCAGCTTATTAGCTGGCATTGAGCAGTTCTTC. It translates to CASSLLAGIEQFF. Based on the CDR3 plus reference TRBV5-6 and TRBJ2-1, the full variable domain is DAGVTQSPTHLIKTRGQQVTLRCSPKSGHDTVSWYQQALGQGPQFIFQYYEEEERQRGNFPDRFSGHQFPNYSSELNVNALLLGDSALYLCASSLLAGIEQFFGPGTRLTVL.

This clonotype was seen ten or more times. This rearrangement joins TRBV20-1 to TRBJ2-1; D perhaps matches TRBD1 (6 bases). There are 19 residues in the CDR3. Germline V CDR1 and CDR2: DFQATT, SNEGSKA (reference sequence). Trimming cost V 2 bases and J 8 bases, with 31 bases left between them. The DNA for the CDR3 is TGCAGTGCTAGATGGGCCCCTGGGGGCTCTAGAATAAGCTTCGATGAGCAGTTCTTC. Protein sequence: CSARWAPGGSRISFDEQFF.

This clonotype has a count of ten or more. This chain connects TRBV20-1 to TRBJ2-7; the D is unclear. Germline V CDR1 and CDR2: DFQATT, SNEGSKA (reference sequence). The CDR3 covers 12 residues. The V end lost 1 base, the J end lost 4 bases, and 8 bases lay between the germline ends. CDR3 residues: CSARGQFYEQYF. The CDR3 bases are TGCAGTGCTAGAGGCCAGTTTTACGAGCAGTACTTC.

The chain carries TRBV29-1 and TRBJ1-5; 7 nucleotides line up with TRBD1. The CDR3 totals 15 residues. The germline V gene encodes CDR1 SQVTM and CDR2 ANQGSEA. Unmatched junction bases numbered 5, after V lost 0 bases and J lost 3 bases. CDR3 nucleotides: TGCAGCGTTGAAGACACAGGGGACCCCAATCAGCCCCAGCATTTT. Its protein product is CSVEDTGDPNQPQHF.

A few counts support this clonotype. The V call is TRBV28, the J call TRBJ2-5, with D tentatively TRBD1 (5 bases). Trimming took off 7 bases at V and 2 bases at J, with 11 bases between the two ends. CDR1 MDHEN and CDR2 SYDVKM come from the germline V gene. The CDR3 is 13 residues long. Written as DNA, the CDR3 is TGTGCCAGCACCTCGGACAAGCAAGAGACCCAGTACTTC. Translated, it gives CASTSDKQETQYF.

This clonotype came up a few times. This chain connects TRBV5-1 to TRBJ2-7, with TRBD2 matching 9 bases. Germline V gives CDR1 SGHRS, CDR2 YFSETQ. Unmatched junction bases numbered 8, after V lost 0 bases and J lost 4 bases. The CDR3 covers 16 residues. This CDR3 is CASSLESSGSKYEQYF. Here the CDR3 DNA reads TGCGCCAGCAGCTTGGAGAGTAGCGGGAGTAAGTACGAGCAGTACTTC.

The rearrangement uses TRBV19 and TRBJ2-7, with D perhaps matching TRBD2 (6 bases). Germline V CDR1 and CDR2: LNHDA, SQIVND (reference sequence). Trimming cost V 0 bases and J 10 bases, with 13 bases left between them. CDR3 length equals 13 residues. Here the CDR3 DNA reads TGTGCCAGTAGTATAGAGCTTCGGGGGAGACAGTACTTC. Translation: CASSIELRGRQYF.